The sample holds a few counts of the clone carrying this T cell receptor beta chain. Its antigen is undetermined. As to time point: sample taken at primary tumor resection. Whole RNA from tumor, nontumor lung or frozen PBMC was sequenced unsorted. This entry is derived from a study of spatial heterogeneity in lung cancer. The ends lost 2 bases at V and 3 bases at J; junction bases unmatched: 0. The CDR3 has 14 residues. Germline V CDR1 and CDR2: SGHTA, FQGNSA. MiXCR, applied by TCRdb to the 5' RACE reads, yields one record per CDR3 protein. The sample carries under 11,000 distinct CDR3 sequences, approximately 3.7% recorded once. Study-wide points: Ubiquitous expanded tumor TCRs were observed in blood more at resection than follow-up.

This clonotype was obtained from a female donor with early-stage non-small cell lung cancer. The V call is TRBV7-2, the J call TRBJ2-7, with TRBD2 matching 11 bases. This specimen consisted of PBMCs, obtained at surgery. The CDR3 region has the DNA TGTGCCAGCAGCTTACTAGCGGGGGGCTACGAGCAGTACTTC. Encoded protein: CASSLLAGGYEQYF.